This TCR beta chain was recovered during a study of T-cell reconstitution after alpha-beta-depleted transplantation in children. The junction had 13 bases not matched to a gene; V was cut back by 2 bases and J by 2 bases. This CDR3 spans 17 amino acids. Germline CDR1 reads SGDLS; CDR2 reads YYNGEE. The authors prepared the TCRbeta library with unique molecular identifiers. MiXCR, applied by TCRdb to the PCR reads, yields one record per CDR3 protein. The table records about 240,000 distinct CDR3 sequences, under 30% of them present only once. The source was PBMCs, collected before TCRalphabeta/CD19-depleted stem cell transplant. The genes are TRBV9 and TRBJ2-7, with 7 bases aligning to TRBD2. The receptor was derived from a girl aged 2-15 years with Fanconi anemia, due to receive a stem cell transplant. For the CDR3, the DNA is TGTGCCAGCAGCGTGGGTCCTACTGGCGGGGGTACCTACGAGCAGTACTTC. The encoded protein is CASSVGPTGGGTYEQYF.